This TCR beta chain originates from a study of cytomegalovirus exposure and HLA in healthy donors. 13 Jbeta primers and 60 Vbeta primers were used for the PCR. Here immunoSEQ multiplex PCR was the method, and the copy in TCRdb shows in-frame clones only, minus some. This sample carries fewer than 200,000 clones, around 79% of them seen once, and the ten largest clones take about 0.93%. CDR3 length: 13 amino acids. The V end lost 4 bases, the J end lost 9 bases, and 13 bases lay between the germline ends. The germline V gene encodes CDR1 SNHLY and CDR2 FYNNEI. As regards this clone: Its antigen remains unknown.

Whole-study findings and limits: Versus the approximately 670-donor mean, an Asian-associated ancestry cluster reportedly showed fewer N-insertions in a later analysis.

The genes are TRBV2 and TRBJ2-1; tentative D call: TRBD2 (6 bases). The clonotype originates from a woman aged 50 to 60 in good health and CMV-seropositive. The sequenced material came from PBMCs. The CDR3 DNA is TGTGCCAGCAGTGCTCTGGAGGGCGGTGAGCAGTTCTTC. This gives the protein CASSALEGGEQFF.